Below, one TCR beta chain is given with its context. The sample originates from a study of blood T cell repertoires in COVID-19. Study-wide context: Samples of COVID-19 (acute and convalescent) were obtained from the United States, Italy and Spain. PBMCs, B-cell-depleted T cells, or T cells provided the cDNA or gDNA that made up the material.

Sequencing was performed with immunoSEQ multiplex PCR; in TCRdb, only in-frame clones are kept and a portion is missing. The repertoire holds roughly 320,000 clones, roughly 85% seen once, with about 7% in the top ten. The CDR3 totals 14 residues. The junction had 3 bases not matched to a gene; V was cut back by 1 base and J by 4 bases. CDR1 and CDR2 (germline): GTSNPN, SVGIG (reference sequence). The clonotype was recovered from a human donor in a cohort sampled during active COVID-19. The chain employs TRBV30 and TRBJ2-3, with 9 nucleotides matching TRBD2. Sequenced material: peripheral blood. Here the CDR3 reads CAWSAGLASDTQYF. The CDR3 DNA is TGTGCCTGGAGTGCGGGACTAGCATCAGATACGCAGTATTTT.